This entry is about one T cell receptor beta chain. This specimen belongs to a study of T cells after yellow fever vaccination. TCRdb re-called the 5' RACE reads with MiXCR, one entry per CDR3 protein. Here the sample spans nearly 350,000 distinct CDR3 sequences, roughly 7.5% being singletons. The CDR3 is 16 amino acids. V was cut by 0 bases and J by 0 bases, with 10 bases left in between. Germline CDR1 is SGHRS and CDR2 is YFSETQ. This TCR was sampled from a man aged 18 to 35 who received the YFV17D yellow fever vaccine. The gene calls are TRBV5-1 and TRBJ2-1; a possible D gene is TRBD2 (6 bases). This material consisted of PBMCs, taken approximately 47 days after the first yellow fever vaccination. For the CDR3, the DNA is TGCGCCAGCAGCTTGGATGGGGGGAGCTCCTACAATGAGCAGTTCTTC. As protein: CASSLDGGSSYNEQFF.